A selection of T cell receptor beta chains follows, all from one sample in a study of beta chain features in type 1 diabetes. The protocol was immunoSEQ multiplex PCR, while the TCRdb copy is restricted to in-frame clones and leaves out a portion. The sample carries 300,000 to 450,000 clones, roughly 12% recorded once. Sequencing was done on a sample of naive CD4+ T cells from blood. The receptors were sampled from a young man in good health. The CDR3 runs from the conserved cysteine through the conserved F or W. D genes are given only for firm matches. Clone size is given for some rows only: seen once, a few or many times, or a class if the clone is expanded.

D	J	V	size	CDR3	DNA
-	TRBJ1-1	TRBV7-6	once	CASSLSNAGTEAFF	TGTGCCAGCAGCTTAAGTAACGCGGGAACTGAAGCTTTCTTT
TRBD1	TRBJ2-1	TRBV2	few	CASSQGALRNEQFF	TGTGCCAGCAGCCAGGGGGCGCTTAGGAATGAGCAGTTCTTC
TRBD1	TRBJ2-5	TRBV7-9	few	CASSVTGGETQYF	TGTGCCAGCAGCGTTACAGGGGGGGAGACCCAGTACTTC
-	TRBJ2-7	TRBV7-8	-	CASSLETGSTYYEQYF	TGTGCCAGCAGCTTAGAGACAGGCTCAACTTACTACGAGCAGTACTTC
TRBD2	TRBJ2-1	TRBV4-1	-	CASSQKTWGEGPGNEQFF	TGCGCCAGCAGCCAAAAAACCTGGGGGGAGGGCCCGGGGAATGAGCAGTTCTTC
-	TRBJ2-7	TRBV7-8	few	CASSQVNRGGSYEQYF	TGTGCCAGCAGCCAAGTAAACAGGGGGGGCTCCTACGAGCAGTACTTC
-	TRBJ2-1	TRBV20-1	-	CSAEAVNEQFF	TGCAGTGCCGAGGCCGTGAATGAGCAGTTCTTC
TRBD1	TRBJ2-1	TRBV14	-	CASSHLPGQGANEQFF	TGTGCCAGCAGCCACCTCCCGGGACAGGGGGCCAATGAGCAGTTCTTC
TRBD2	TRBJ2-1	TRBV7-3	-	CASSFSGGNEQFF	TGTGCCAGCAGCTTTTCGGGGGGCAATGAGCAGTTCTTC
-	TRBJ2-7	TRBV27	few	CASSLYGEPYEQYF	TGTGCCAGCAGTTTATACGGAGAGCCCTACGAGCAGTACTTC
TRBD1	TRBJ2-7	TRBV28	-	CASNIPGQGRYEQYF	TGTGCCAGCAACATTCCGGGACAGGGGCGCTACGAGCAGTACTTC
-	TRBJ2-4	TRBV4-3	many	CASSQDRIQYF	TGCGCCAGCAGCCAAGATCGGATTCAGTACTTC
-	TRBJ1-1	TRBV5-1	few	CASSPIQGYYTEAFF	TGCGCCAGCAGCCCTATACAGGGATACTACACTGAAGCTTTCTTT
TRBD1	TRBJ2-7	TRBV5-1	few	CASSSTGGREQYF	TGCGCCAGCAGCTCGACAGGGGGGCGCGAGCAGTACTTC
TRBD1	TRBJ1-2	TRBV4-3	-	CASSQAGGGWRGYTF	TGCGCCAGCAGCCAAGCAGGGGGCGGGTGGCGTGGCTACACCTTC
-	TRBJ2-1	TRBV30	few	CAWSVRRTYNEQFF	TGTGCCTGGAGTGTACGGAGAACCTACAATGAGCAGTTCTTC
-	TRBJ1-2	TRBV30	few	CAWSVNGAVGYTF	TGTGCCTGGAGTGTTAATGGGGCTGTCGGCTACACCTTC
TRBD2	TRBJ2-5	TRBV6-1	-	CASRGLAGVPETQYF	TGTGCCAGCAGGGGACTAGCGGGTGTCCCGGAGACCCAGTACTTC